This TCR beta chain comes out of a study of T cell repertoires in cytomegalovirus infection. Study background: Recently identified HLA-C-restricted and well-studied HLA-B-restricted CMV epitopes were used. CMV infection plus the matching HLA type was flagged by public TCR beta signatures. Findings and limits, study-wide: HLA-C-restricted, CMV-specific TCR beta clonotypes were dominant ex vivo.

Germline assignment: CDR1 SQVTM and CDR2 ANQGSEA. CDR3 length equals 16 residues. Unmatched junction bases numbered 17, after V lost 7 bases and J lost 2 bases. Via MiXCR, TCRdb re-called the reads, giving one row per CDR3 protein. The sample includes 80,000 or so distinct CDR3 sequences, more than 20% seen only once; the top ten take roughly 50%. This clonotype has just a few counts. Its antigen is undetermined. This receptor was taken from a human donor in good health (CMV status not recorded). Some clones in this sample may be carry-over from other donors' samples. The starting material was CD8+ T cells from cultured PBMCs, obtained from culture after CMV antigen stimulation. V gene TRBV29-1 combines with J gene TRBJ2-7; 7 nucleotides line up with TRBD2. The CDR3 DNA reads TGCAGCGCCCAGGGCCACGCACTAGCGAATACCTACGAGCAGTACTTC. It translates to CSAQGHALANTYEQYF.